This T cell receptor (beta chain) stems from a study of T cell responses to AZD1222 COVID-19 vaccine. Study results and limitations: Among vaccine-associated CD4 TCRs, coverage spanned spike, with dominance at 160-218 and 743-854. Seropositive status at baseline applied to only a handful of AZD1222 recipients.

This clone was seen only once. Antigen unknown. The V gene's germline CDR1 is GTSNPN and CDR2 SVGIG (reference sequence). The CDR3 consists of 11 residues. The V and J ends lost 0 bases and 11 bases respectively, with 8 bases between them. Method: immunoSEQ multiplex PCR; TCRdb's copy keeps in-frame clones and lacks some. The data hold 150,000 to 200,000 clones, with 85% to 90% observed a single time. This sample comprised peripheral blood, obtained on day 0 of MenACWY control vaccination. The rearrangement uses TRBV30 and TRBJ2-1; D is uncertain. The TCR originated in an adult in good health. The chain's CDR3 is CAWSVSPKQFF. In DNA, the CDR3 is TGTGCCTGGAGTGTATCGCCTAAGCAGTTCTTC.